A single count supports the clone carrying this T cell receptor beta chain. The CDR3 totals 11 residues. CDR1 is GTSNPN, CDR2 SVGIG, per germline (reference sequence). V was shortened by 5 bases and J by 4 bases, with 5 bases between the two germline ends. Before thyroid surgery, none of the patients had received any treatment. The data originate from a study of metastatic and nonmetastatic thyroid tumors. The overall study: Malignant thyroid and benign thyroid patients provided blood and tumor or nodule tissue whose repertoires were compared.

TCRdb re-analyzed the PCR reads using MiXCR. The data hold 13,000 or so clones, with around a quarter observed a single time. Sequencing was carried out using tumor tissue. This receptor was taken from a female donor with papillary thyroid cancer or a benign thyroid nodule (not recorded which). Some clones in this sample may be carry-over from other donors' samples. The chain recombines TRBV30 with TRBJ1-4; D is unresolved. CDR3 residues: CAWERNEKLFF. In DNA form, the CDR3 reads TGTGCCTGGGAGCGTAATGAAAAACTGTTTTTT. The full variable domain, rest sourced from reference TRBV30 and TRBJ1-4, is SQTIHQWPATLVQPVGSPLSLECTVEGTSNPNLYWYRQAAGRGLQLLFYSVGIGQISSEVPQNLSASRPQDRQFILSSKKLLLSDSGFYLCAWERNEKLFFGSGTQLSVL.